This TCR beta chain was sequenced during a study of T cells after posttransplantation cyclophosphamide. Using immunoSEQ multiplex PCR, the repertoire was profiled, and TCRdb retains in-frame clones only, with some absent. The sample yields approximately 27,000 clones, without any singletons. Between the trimmed V and J ends, which lost 4 bases and 0 bases, there was a span of 6 bases. Germline CDR1 is MGHDK and CDR2 is SYGVNS. This CDR3 is 14 amino acids long. This clone was detected many times. Its target is unknown. Overall study findings and caveats: Recipient CMV seropositivity and CMV reactivation strongly tracked TRB clonality. Donor CD8+ memory clones often dominated recipient blood repertoires at later times.

The chain recombines TRBV25-1 with TRBJ2-2; no clear D. The sequence was collected from a man aged 45-65 years in good health, CMV-negative, and a related stem cell transplant donor. Sequenced material: PBMCs. The CDR3 loop is CASSATTNTGELFF. As DNA, the CDR3 is TGTGCCAGCAGTGCCACAACGAACACCGGGGAGCTGTTTTTT.